Described below is a single T cell receptor (beta chain) sequence and its context. Its antigen remains unknown. The record originates from a study of T cells in Graves' hyperthyroidism and ophthalmopathy. Study background: Initial diagnosis, before any treatment, was when peripheral blood was collected.

V lost 2 bases, J lost 4 bases, and 12 bases lay in between. Germline V gene lookup returns CDR1 LNHDA and CDR2 SQIVND (reference sequence). This CDR3 comprises 15 residues. The study, taken as a whole, reports: Also found in blood were most expanded thyroid clonotypes above 0.001. Median prediction lead before ophthalmopathy onset was around seven months with the model.

RNA transcripts were the template for amplifying TCR beta CDR3 regions. TCR CDR3 regions were first amplified by RT-PCR with HTBI primers. TCRdb fed the multiplex PCR reads into MiXCR, producing one record per CDR3 protein. This table has about 300,000 distinct CDR3 sequences, around a quarter appearing once. The authors took PBMCs from roughly 9.7 ml fresh peripheral blood. This TCR derives from a man aged 35 to 55 with Graves' hyperthyroidism that later progressed to Graves' ophthalmopathy. The sample comprised blood. The V and J genes are TRBV19 and TRBJ1-5, with D hard to call. The CDR3 loop reads CASSIQLLPNQPQHF. Written as DNA, the CDR3 is TGTGCCAGTAGTATACAGTTACTGCCGAATCAGCCCCAGCATTTT.